Sequencing of this T cell receptor (beta chain) was carried out in a study of blood T cell repertoires in COVID-19. As for the study in general: The origin of the acute and convalescent COVID-19 samples was the United States, Italy and Spain. PBMCs, B-cell-depleted T cells, or T cells provided the cDNA or gDNA that made up the material.

The CDR3 consists of 16 residues. Trimming took 2 bases from V and 2 from J, leaving 10 bases between them. In germline, CDR1 is MNHNS, CDR2 SASEGT. This clone was observed once. Per the authors' pipeline: By means of reference gene primer amplification, nucleated cell counts were estimated. The repertoire was sequenced with immunoSEQ multiplex PCR; TCRdb's copy has only in-frame clones and lacks some. The V and J calls and clone size come from that table; D and trimming were worked out from the DNA. The sample carries some 13,000 clones, 75% to 90% recorded once. Material for sequencing was peripheral blood. The V call is TRBV6-1, the J call TRBJ2-6, with a weak D call TRBD1 (5 bases). This receptor was taken from a human donor in a cohort sampled during active COVID-19. The CDR3 here is CASSESVGAGANVLTF. CDR3 DNA: TGTGCCAGCAGTGAATCTGTAGGGGCTGGGGCCAACGTCCTGACTTTC.